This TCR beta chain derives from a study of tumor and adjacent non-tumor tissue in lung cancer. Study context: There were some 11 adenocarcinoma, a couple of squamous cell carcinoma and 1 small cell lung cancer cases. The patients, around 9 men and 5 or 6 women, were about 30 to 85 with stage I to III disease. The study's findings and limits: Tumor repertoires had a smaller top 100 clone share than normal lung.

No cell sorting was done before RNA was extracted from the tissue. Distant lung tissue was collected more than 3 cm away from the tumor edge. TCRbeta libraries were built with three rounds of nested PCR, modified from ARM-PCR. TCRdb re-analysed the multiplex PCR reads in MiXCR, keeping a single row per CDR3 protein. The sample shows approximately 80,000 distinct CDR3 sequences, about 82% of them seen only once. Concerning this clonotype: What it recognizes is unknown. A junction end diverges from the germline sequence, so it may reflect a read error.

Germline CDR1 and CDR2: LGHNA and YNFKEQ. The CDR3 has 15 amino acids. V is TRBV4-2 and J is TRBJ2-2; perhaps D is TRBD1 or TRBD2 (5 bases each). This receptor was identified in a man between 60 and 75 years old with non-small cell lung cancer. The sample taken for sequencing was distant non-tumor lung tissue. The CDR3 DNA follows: TGTGCCAGCAGCCAAGATGACAGCGGCACCGGGGAGCAGTTTTTT. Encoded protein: CASSQDDSGTGEQFF.